The entry below gives a single TCR beta chain sequence along with its context. The antigen is not known. Looked up from germline, CDR1 is KGHSH and CDR2 is LQKENI. V lost 8 bases, J lost 5 bases, and 6 bases stayed unmatched. CDR3 length: 14 residues. The assay was immunoSEQ multiplex PCR, and TCRdb's table has in-frame clones only and misses some. Altogether 120,000 to 150,000 clones are present, around nine tenths being singletons, with the ten largest covering 9.3%. The record originates from a study of T cell responses to AZD1222 COVID-19 vaccine. Study results and caveats: Spike-spanning, vaccine-associated CD4 TCRs were dominant at 160-218 and 743-854. Spike-specific TCR breadth rose after two AZD1222 doses, and depth rose as well.

Sample: peripheral blood, taken 28 days after the second AZD1222 dose. This clonotype was obtained from an adult who received the AZD1222 COVID-19 vaccine. This chain joins TRBV18 and TRBJ2-1; 10 bases line up with TRBD2. The CDR3 sequence is CASARTSGHNEQFF. The CDR3 coding sequence is TGTGCCAGCGCTAGGACTAGCGGACACAATGAGCAGTTCTTC.